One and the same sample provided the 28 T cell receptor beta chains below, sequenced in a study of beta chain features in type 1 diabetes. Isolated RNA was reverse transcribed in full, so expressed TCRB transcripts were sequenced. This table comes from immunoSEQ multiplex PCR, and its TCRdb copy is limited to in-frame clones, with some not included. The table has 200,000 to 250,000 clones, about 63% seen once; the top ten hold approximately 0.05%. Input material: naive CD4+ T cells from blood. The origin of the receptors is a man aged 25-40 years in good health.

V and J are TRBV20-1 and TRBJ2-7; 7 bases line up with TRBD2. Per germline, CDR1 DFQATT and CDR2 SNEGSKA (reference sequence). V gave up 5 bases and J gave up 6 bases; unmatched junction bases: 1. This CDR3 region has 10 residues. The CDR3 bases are TGCAGTGCTGGGGAGGGCGAGCAGTACTTC. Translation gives CSAGEGEQYF.

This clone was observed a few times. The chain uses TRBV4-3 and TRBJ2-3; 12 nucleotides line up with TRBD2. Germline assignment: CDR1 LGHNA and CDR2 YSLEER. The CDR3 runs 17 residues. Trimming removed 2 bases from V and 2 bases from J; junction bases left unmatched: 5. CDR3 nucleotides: TGCGCCAGCAGCCAACAGACTAGCGGGAGAAACACAGATACGCAGTATTTT. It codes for CASSQQTSGRNTDTQYF.

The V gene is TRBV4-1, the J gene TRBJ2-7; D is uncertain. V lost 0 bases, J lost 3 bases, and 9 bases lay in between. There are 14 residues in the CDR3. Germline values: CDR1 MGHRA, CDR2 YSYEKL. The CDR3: CASSQDSSVYEQYF. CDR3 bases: TGCGCCAGCAGCCAAGATAGTTCAGTCTACGAGCAGTACTTC.

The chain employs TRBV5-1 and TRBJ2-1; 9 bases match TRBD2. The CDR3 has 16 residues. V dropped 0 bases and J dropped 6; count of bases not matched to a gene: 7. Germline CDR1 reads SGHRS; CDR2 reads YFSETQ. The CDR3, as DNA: TGCGCCAGCAGCTTGGTTGCTAGCGGGAAAATCAATGAGCAGTTCTTC. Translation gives CASSLVASGKINEQFF.

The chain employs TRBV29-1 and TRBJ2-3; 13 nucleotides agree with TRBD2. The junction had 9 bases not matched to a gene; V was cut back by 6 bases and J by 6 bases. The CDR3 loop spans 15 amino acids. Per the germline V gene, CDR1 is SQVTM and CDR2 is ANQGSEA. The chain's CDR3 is CSVRTSGGSLDTQYF. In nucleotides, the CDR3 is TGCAGCGTCAGGACTAGCGGGGGCTCCCTGGATACGCAGTATTTT.

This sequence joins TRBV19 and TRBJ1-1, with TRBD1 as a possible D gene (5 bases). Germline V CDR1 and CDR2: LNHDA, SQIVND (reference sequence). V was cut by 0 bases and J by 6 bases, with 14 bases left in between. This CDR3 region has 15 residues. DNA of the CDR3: TGTGCCAGTAGTATAGACCGGCGACAGAAAGCTGAAGCTTTCTTT. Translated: CASSIDRRQKAEAFF.

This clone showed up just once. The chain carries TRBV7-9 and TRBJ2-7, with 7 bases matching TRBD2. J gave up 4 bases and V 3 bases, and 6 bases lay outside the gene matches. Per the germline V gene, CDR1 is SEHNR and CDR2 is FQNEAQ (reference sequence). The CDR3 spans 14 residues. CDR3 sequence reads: CASSFAGDGYEQYF. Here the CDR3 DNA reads TGTGCCAGCAGCTTTGCGGGAGACGGGTACGAGCAGTACTTC.

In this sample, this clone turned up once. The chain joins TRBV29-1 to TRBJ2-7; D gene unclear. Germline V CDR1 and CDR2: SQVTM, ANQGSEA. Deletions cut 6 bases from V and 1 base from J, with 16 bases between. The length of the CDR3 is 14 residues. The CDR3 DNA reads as TGCAGCGTCCGTCGGGCAGCCTCTTCCTACGAGCAGTACTTC. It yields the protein CSVRRAASSYEQYF.

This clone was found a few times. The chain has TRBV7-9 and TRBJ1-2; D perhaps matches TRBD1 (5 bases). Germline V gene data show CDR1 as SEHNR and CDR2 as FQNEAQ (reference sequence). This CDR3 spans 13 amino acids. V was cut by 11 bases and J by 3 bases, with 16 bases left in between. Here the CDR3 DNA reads TGTGCCGGGGGAGTAGGAGTGTACTATGGCTACACCTTC. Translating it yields CAGGVGVYYGYTF.

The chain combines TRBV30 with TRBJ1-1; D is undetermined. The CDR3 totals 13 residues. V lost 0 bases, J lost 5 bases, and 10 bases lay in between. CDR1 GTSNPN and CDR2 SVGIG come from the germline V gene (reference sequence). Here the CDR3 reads CAWSVYPGTEAFF. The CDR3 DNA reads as TGTGCCTGGAGTGTATACCCGGGGACTGAAGCTTTCTTT.

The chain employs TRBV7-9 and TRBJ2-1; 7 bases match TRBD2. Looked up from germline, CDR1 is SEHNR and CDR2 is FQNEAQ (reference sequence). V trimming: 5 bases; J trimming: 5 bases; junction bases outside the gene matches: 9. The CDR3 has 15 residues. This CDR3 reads CASSPGRALNNEQFF. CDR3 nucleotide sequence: TGTGCCAGCAGCCCTGGGAGGGCTTTGAACAATGAGCAGTTCTTC.

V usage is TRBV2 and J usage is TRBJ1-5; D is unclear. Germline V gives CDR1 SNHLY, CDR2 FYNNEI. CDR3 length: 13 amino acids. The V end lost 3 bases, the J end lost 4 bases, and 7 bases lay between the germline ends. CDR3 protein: CASSEGRNQPQHF. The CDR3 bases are TGTGCCAGCAGTGAGGGGAGAAATCAGCCCCAGCATTTT.

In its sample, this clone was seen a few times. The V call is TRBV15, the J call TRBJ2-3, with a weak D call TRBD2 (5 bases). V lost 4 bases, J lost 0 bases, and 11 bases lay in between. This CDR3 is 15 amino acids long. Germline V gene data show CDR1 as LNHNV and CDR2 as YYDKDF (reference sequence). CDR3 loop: CATSIKRTSTDTQYF. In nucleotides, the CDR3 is TGTGCCACCAGCATAAAGAGGACTAGCACAGATACGCAGTATTTT.

CDR3 loop: CASSQAWTGVNYGYTF. In DNA form, the CDR3 reads TGCGCCAGCAGCCAAGCCTGGACAGGGGTGAACTATGGCTACACCTTC. The rearrangement uses TRBV4-3 and TRBJ1-2; TRBD1 matches at 9 bases. CDR1 LGHNA and CDR2 YSLEER come from the germline V gene. This CDR3 spans 16 amino acids. V lost 1 base to trimming and J lost 2 bases; unmatched junction nucleotides: 5.

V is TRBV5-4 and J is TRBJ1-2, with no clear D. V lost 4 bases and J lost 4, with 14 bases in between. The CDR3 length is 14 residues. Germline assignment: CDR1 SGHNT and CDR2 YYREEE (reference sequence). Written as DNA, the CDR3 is TGTGCCAGCAGCCTGCGGTTTGGTTCCTATGGCTACACCTTC. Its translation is CASSLRFGSYGYTF. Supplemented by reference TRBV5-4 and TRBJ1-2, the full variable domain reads ETGVTQSPTHLIKTRGQQVTLRCSSQSGHNTVSWYQQALGQGPQFIFQYYREEENGRGNFPPRFSGLQFPNYSSELNVNALELDDSALYLCASSLRFGSYGYTFGSGTRLTVV.

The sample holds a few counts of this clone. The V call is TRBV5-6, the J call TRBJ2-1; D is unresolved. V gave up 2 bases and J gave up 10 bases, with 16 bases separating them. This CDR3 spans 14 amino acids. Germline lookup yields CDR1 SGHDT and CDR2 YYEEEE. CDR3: CASSLRNLLVEQFF. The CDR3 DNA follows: TGTGCCAGCAGCTTAAGAAACCTCTTAGTAGAGCAGTTCTTC.

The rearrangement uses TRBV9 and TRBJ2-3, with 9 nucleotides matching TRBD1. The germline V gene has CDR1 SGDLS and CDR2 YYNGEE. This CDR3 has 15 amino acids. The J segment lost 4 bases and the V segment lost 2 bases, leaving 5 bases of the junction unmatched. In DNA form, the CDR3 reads TGTGCCAGCAGCGTTCTGGACAGGGGATCAGATACGCAGTATTTT. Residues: CASSVLDRGSDTQYF.

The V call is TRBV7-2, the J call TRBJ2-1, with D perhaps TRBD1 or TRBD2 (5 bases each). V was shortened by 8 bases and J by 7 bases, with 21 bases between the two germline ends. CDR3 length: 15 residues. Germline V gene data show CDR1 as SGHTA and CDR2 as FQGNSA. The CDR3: CASSKGRVSQNEQFF. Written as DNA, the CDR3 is TGTGCCAGCTCGAAGGGGCGGGTCTCTCAAAATGAGCAGTTCTTC.

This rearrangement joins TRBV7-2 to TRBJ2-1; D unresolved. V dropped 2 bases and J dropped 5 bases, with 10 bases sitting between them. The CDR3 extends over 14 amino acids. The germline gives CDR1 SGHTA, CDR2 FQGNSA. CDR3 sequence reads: CASSLNHGNNEQFF. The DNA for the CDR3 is TGTGCCAGCAGCTTAAATCACGGCAACAATGAGCAGTTCTTC.

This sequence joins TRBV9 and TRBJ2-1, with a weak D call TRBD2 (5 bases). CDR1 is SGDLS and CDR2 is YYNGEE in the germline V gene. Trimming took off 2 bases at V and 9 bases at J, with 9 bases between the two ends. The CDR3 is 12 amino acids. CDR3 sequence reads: CASSVDGGEQFF. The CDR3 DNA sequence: TGTGCCAGCAGCGTGGATGGAGGTGAGCAGTTCTTC. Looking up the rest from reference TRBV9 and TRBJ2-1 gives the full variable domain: DSGVTQTPKHLITATGQRVTLRCSPRSGDLSVYWYQQSLDQGLQFLIQYYNGEERAKGNILERFSAQQFPDLHSELNLSSLELGDSALYFCASSVDGGEQFFGPGTRLTVL.

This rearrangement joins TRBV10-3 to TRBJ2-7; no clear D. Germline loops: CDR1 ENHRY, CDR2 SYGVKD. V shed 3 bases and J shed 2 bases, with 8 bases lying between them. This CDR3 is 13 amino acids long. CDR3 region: CAISDGQTYEQYF. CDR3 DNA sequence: TGTGCCATCAGTGACGGGCAGACCTACGAGCAGTACTTC.

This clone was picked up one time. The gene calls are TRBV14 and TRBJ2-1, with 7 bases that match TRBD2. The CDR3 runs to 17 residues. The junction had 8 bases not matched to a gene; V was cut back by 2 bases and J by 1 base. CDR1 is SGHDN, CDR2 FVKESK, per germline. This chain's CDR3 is CASSQLRGLGSYNEQFF. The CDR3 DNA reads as TGTGCCAGCAGCCAATTAAGAGGACTAGGATCCTACAATGAGCAGTTCTTC.

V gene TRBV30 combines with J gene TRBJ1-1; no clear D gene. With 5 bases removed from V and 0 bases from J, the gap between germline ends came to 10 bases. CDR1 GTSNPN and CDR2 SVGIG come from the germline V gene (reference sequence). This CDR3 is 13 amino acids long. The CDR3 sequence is CAWAQNMNTEAFF. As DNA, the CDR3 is TGTGCCTGGGCTCAAAACATGAACACTGAAGCTTTCTTT.

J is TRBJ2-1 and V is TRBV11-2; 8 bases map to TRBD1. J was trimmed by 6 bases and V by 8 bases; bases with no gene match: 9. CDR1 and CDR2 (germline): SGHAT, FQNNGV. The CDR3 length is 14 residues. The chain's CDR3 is CASRPGGGSNEQFF. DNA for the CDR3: TGTGCCAGCCGACCAGGGGGCGGTAGCAATGAGCAGTTCTTC.

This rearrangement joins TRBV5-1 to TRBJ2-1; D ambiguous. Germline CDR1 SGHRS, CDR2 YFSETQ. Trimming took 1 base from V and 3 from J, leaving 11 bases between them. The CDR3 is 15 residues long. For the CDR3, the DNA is TGCGCCAGCAGCTTGAGGCGCAGAGACTACAATGAGCAGTTCTTC. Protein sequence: CASSLRRRDYNEQFF.

CDR3 bases: TGCAGCGTTTCAGGGACTATGGTCTTCTTC. It codes for CSVSGTMVFF. V and J are TRBV29-1 and TRBJ2-1; TRBD2 matches 7 bases. Germline trimming cut 5 bases from V and 16 bases from J; bases unmatched to any gene: 8. Germline CDR1 reads SQVTM; CDR2 reads ANQGSEA. The CDR3 covers 10 residues.

The CDR3 bases are TGCAGCGTTGAAGGAGGGACTAGCGGGAGTAATGAGCAGTTCTTC. This translates into CSVEGGTSGSNEQFF. The rearrangement uses TRBV29-1 and TRBJ2-1; 14 positions match TRBD2. The germline gives CDR1 SQVTM, CDR2 ANQGSEA. This CDR3 spans 15 amino acids. Trimming removed 1 base from V and 7 bases from J; junction bases left unmatched: 3.

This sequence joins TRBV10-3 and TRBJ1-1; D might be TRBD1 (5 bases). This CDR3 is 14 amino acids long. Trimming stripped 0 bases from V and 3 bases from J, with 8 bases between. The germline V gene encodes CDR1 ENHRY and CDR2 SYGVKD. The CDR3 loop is CAISESIGDTEAFF. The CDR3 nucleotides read TGTGCCATCAGTGAGTCCATAGGGGACACTGAAGCTTTCTTT.